This T cell receptor beta chain derives from a study of T cell changes during pregnancy in multiple sclerosis. The data were produced by immunoSEQ multiplex PCR, yet TCRdb's version contains in-frame clones alone and is incomplete. The repertoire holds around 26,000 clones, about nine tenths seen once, with approximately 13% in the top ten. The TCR sequence derives from a female donor in good health, enrolled as a control in a pregnancy study. This material consisted of CD8+ T cells from peripheral blood mononuclear cells, taken in the first trimester of pregnancy.

The DNA for the CDR3 is TGTGCCAGCAGCTTAGGCCTCCGGAGCTCCTATAATTCACCCCTCCACTTT. Amino acid sequence: CASSLGLRSSYNSPLHF. The chain recombines TRBV13 with TRBJ1-6, with no clear D. V was trimmed by 0 bases and J by 0 bases, leaving 9 bases between them. Germline-derived CDR1 and CDR2 are PRHDT and FYEKMQ (reference sequence). The CDR3 has 17 residues.